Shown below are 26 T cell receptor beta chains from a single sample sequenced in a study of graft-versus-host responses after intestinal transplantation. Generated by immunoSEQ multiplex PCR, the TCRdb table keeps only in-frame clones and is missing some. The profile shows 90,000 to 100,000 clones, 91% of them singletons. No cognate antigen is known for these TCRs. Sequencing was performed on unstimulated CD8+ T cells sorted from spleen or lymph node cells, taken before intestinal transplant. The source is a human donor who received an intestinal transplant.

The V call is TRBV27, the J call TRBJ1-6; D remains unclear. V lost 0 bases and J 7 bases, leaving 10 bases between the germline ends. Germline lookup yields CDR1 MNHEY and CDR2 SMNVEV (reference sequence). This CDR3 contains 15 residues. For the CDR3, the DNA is TGTGCCAGCAGTTTATCCGGGGAAGGCAATTCACCCCTCCACTTT. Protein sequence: CASSLSGEGNSPLHF.

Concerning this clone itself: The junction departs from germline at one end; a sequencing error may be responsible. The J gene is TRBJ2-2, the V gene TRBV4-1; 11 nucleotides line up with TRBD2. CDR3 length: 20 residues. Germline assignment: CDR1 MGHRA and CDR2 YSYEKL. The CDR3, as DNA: TGCGCCAGCAGCCACGAAATCCGGGGACTAGCGGCACACGAACACCGGGGAGCTGTTTTT. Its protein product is CASSHEIRGLAAHEHRGAVF.

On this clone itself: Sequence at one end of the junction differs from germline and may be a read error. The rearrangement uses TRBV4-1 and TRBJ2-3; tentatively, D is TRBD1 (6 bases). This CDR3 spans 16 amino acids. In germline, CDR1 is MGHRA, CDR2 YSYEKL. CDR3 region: CASSQVGGVETDTQYF. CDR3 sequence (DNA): TGTGCCAGCAGCCAAGTAGGGGGAGTGGAAACAGATACGCAGTATTTT.

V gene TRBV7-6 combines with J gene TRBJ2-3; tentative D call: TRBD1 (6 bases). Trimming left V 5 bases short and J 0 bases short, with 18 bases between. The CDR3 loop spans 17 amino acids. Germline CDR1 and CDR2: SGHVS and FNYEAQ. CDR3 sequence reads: CASSLQTGLSSTDTQYF. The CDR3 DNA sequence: TGTGCCAGCAGCCTACAGACAGGACTTTCTAGCACAGATACGCAGTATTTT. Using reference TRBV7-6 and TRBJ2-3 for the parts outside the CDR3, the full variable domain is GAGVSQSPRYKVTKRGQDVALRCDPISGHVSLYWYRQALGQGPEFLTYFNYEAQQDKSGLPNDRFSAERPEGSISTLTIQRTEQRDSAMYRCASSLQTGLSSTDTQYFGPGTRLTVL.

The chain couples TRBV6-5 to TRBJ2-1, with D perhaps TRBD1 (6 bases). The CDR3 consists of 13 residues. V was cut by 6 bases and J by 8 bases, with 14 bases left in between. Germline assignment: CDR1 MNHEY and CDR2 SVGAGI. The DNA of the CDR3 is TGTGCCAGCAGAGATCGACCAGGGGATGAGCAGTTCTTC. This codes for CASRDRPGDEQFF.

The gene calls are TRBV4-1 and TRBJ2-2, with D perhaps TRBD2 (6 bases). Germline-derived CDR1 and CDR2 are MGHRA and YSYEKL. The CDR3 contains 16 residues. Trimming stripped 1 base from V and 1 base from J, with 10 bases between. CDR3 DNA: TGCGCCAGCAGCCAAGTACCGGGAGAGAACACCGGGGAGCTGTTTTTT. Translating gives CASSQVPGENTGELFF.

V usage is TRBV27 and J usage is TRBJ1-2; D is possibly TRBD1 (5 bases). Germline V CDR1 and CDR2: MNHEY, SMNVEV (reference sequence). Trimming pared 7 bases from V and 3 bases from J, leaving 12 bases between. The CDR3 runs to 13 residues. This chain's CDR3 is CASKAGRDYGYTF. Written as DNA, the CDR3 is TGTGCCAGCAAGGCCGGCAGGGACTATGGCTACACCTTC.

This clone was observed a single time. CDR3 residues: CASSQHGNYRDGRDTQYF. In DNA, the CDR3 is TGCGCCAGCAGTCAACACGGCAACTACCGGGACGGGAGAGATACGCAGTATTTT. The chain couples TRBV23-1 to TRBJ2-3; possible D gene TRBD2, 6 bases. TRBV23-1 is given ORF status, its function remaining uncertain. CDR3 size: 18 residues. Between the trimmed V and J ends, which lost 2 bases and 5 bases, there was a span of 23 bases.

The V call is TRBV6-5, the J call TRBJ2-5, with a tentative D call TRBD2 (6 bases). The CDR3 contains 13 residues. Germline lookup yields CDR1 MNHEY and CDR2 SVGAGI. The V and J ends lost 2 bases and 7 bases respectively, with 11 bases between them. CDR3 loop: CASSYNAGRTQYF. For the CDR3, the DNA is TGTGCCAGCAGTTACAATGCGGGACGGACCCAGTACTTC.

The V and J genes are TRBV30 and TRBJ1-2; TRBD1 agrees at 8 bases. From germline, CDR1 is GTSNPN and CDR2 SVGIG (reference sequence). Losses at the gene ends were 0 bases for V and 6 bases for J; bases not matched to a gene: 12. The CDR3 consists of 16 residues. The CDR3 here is CAWSVLPWTGKDGYTF. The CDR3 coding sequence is TGTGCCTGGAGTGTTCTACCTTGGACAGGGAAGGATGGCTACACCTTC.

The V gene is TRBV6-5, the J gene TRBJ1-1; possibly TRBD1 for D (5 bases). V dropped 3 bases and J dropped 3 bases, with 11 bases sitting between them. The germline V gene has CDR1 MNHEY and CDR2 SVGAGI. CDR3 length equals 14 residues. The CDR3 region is CASSYSTAYTEAFF. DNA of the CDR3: TGTGCCAGCAGTTATTCGACAGCCTACACTGAAGCTTTCTTT.

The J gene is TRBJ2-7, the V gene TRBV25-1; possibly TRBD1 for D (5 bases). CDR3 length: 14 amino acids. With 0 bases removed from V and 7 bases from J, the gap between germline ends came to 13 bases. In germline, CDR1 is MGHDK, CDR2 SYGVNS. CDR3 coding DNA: TGTGCCAGCAGTGAATATGCAGGGAAGAGGGAGCAGTACTTC. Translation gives CASSEYAGKREQYF.

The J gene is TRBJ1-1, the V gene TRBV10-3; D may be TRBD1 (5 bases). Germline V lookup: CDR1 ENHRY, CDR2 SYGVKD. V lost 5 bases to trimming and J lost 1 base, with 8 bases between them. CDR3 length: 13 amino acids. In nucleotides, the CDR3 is TGTGCCATCAGTCCGACAGAGAACACTGAAGCTTTCTTT. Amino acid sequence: CAISPTENTEAFF.

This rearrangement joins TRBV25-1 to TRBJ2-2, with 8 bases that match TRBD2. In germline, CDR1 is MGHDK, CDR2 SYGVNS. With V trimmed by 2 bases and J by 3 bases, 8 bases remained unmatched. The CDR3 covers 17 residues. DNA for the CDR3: TGTGCCAGCAGTGAACCGGGAGGGGAGGACGACACCGGGGAGCTGTTTTTT. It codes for CASSEPGGEDDTGELFF.

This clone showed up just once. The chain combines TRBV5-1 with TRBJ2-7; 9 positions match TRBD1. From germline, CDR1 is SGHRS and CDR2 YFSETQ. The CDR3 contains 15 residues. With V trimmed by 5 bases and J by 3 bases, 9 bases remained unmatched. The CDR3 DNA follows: TGCGCCAGCAGATCCGGGACAGGGAACCTCTACGAGCAGTACTTC. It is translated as CASRSGTGNLYEQYF.

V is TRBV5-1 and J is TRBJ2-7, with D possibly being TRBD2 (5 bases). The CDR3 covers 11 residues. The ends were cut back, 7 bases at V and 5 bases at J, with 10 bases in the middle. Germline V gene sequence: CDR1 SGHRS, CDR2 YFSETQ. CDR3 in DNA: TGCGCCAGCTCAGGAGGTGACGAGCAGTACTTC. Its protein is CASSGGDEQYF.

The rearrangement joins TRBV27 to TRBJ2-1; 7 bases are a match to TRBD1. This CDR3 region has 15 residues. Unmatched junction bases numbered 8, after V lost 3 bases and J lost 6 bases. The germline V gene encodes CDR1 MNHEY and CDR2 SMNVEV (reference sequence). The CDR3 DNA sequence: TGTGCCAGCAGTTTGTTTAAGGGGGCAAGCAATGAGCAGTTCTTC. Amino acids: CASSLFKGASNEQFF.

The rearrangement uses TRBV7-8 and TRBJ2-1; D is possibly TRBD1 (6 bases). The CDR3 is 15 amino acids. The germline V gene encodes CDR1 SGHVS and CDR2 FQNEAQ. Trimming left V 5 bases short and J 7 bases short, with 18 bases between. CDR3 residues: CASSHPRRGENEQFF. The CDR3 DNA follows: TGTGCCAGCAGCCATCCCCGCAGGGGAGAAAATGAGCAGTTCTTC.

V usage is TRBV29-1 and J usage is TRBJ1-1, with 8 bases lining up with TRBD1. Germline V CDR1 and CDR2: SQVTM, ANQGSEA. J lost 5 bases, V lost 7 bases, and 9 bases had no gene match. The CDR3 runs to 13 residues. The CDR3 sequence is CSAEDRGKTEAFF. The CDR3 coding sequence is TGCAGCGCCGAAGACAGGGGAAAAACTGAAGCTTTCTTT. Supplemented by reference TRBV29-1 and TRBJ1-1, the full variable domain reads SAVISQKPSRDICQRGTSLTIQCQVDSQVTMMFWYRQQPGQSLTLIATANQGSEATYESGFVIDKFPISRPNLTFSTLTVSNMSPEDSSIYLCSAEDRGKTEAFFGQGTRLTVV.

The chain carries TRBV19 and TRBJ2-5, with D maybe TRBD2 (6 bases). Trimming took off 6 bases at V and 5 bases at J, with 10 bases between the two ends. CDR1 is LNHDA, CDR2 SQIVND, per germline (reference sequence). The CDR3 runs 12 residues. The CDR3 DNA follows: TGTGCCAGTAGCCCGGAGGGGGAGACCCAGTACTTC. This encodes CASSPEGETQYF.

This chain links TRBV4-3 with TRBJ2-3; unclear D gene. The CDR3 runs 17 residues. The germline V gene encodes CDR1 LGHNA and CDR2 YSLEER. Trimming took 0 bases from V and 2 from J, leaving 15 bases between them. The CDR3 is CASSQDFELSPTDTQYF. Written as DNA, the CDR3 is TGCGCCAGCAGCCAAGATTTTGAGTTGTCCCCCACAGATACGCAGTATTTT.

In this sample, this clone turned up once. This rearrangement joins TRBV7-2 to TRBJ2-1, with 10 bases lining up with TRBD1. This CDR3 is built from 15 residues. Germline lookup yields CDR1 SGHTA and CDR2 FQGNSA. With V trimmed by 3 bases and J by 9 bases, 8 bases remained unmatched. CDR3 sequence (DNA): TGTGCCAGCAGCTTGGGGACAGGGGCGTGGAGTGAGCAGTTCTTC. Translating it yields CASSLGTGAWSEQFF.

The CDR3 here is CASKSRPRTAIYEQYF. In nucleotides, the CDR3 is TGTGCCAGCAAGTCGAGGCCTCGGACAGCCATCTACGAGCAGTACTTC. The chain couples TRBV27 to TRBJ2-7; the D gene is possibly TRBD1 (6 bases). V was trimmed by 7 bases and J by 3 bases, leaving 22 bases between them. Germline CDR1 is MNHEY and CDR2 is SMNVEV (reference sequence). The CDR3 has 16 amino acids.

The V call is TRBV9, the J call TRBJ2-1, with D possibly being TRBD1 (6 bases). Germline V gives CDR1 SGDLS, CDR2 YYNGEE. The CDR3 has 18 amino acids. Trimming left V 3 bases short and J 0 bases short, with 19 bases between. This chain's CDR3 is CASSGRSSGQSSYNEQFF. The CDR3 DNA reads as TGTGCCAGCAGCGGAAGATCCTCAGGACAGAGCTCCTACAATGAGCAGTTCTTC.

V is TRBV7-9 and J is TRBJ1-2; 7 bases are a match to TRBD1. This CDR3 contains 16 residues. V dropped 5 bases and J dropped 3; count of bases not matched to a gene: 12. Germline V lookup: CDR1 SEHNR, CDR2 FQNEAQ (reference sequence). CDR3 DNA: TGTGCCAGCAGCGCCCGACAGGGAAGAATTTACTATGGCTACACCTTC. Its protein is CASSARQGRIYYGYTF.

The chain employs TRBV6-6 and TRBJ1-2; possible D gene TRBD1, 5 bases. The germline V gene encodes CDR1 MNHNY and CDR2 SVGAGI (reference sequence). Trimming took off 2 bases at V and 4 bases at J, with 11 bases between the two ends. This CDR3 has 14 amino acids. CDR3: CASSYTGGVYGYTF. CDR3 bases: TGTGCCAGCAGTTACACGGGGGGGGTCTATGGCTACACCTTC.